The sequence of this TCR beta chain was determined in a study of beta chain features in type 1 diabetes. The V gene lost 7 bases and the J gene lost 3 bases, with 15 bases spanning the gap. This CDR3 comprises 13 residues. The germline gives CDR1 SQVTM, CDR2 ANQGSEA. This clone was counted a few times. Reverse transcribing all isolated RNA meant expressed TCRB transcripts were sequenced. Method: immunoSEQ multiplex PCR; TCRdb's copy keeps in-frame clones and lacks some. Among around 430,000 clones, around 28% were seen once, and the ten largest hold around 0.065%. This TCR derives from a man between 18 and 35 years old in good health. This chain links TRBV29-1 with TRBJ2-5, with D perhaps TRBD1 or TRBD2 (5 bases each). Sequences were obtained from naive CD4+ T cells from blood. The CDR3 DNA reads TGCAGCGCCGAGCGGACATTAGAAGAGACCCAGTACTTC. Its translation: CSAERTLEETQYF. Together with reference TRBV29-1 and TRBJ2-5, the CDR3 gives the full variable domain: SAVISQKPSRDICQRGTSLTIQCQVDSQVTMMFWYRQQPGQSLTLIATANQGSEATYESGFVIDKFPISRPNLTFSTLTVSNMSPEDSSIYLCSAERTLEETQYFGPGTRLLVL.